This TCR beta chain emerged from a study of blood T cell repertoires in COVID-19. Study in general: PBMCs, B-cell-depleted T cells, or T cells provided the cDNA or gDNA that made up the material.

The data were produced by immunoSEQ multiplex PCR, yet TCRdb's version contains in-frame clones alone and is incomplete. This sample has about 180,000 clones, with more than 85% found just once. Germline loops: CDR1 ENHRY, CDR2 SYGVKD. V trimming: 6 bases; J trimming: 0 bases; junction bases outside the gene matches: 8. This CDR3 is 17 amino acids long. The sample comprised PBMCs or T cells enriched from blood (not recorded which). The receptor comes from a woman in her fifties or sixties who had recovered from COVID-19. The chain is built from TRBV10-3 and TRBJ2-7, with 13 bases fitting TRBD2. The chain's CDR3 is CAISMGLAGSSSYEQYF. In DNA form, the CDR3 reads TGTGCCATCAGCATGGGACTAGCGGGAAGTAGCTCCTACGAGCAGTACTTC.